This T cell receptor (beta chain) emerged from a study of vaccination and CD4 T cells after COVID-19. Cultured CD4+ T-cell DNA underwent Oncomine TCR Beta short-read sequencing. TCRdb reanalysed the PCR reads using MiXCR and keeps one entry per CDR3 protein. Counted here are roughly 20,000 distinct CDR3 sequences, roughly 64% occurring once; the ten biggest clones make up roughly 8%. This clonotype was detected only a few times. Its antigen is currently unknown. CDR3 size: 15 residues. With 5 bases clipped from V and 10 bases from J, the junction kept 14 bases outside the gene matches. The germline CDR1 and CDR2 sequences are MDHEN and SYDVKM. Treatment noted: roughly ten-day PBMC culture with coronavirus spike peptide pools or control peptides (ViraFEST assay).

Sequencing was carried out using CD4+ T cells from blood, cultured in vitro. The chain is built from TRBV28 and TRBJ1-1; 9 nucleotides align to TRBD1. This receptor was identified in a human donor who had recovered from COVID-19. The CDR3 nucleotides read TGTGCCAGCAGTCCACTCAACCCGGGACAGGGAGGAGCTTTCTTT. It translates to CASSPLNPGQGGAFF. The full variable domain, with the rest looked up from reference TRBV28 and TRBJ1-1, is DVKVTQSSRYLVKRTGEKVFLECVQDMDHENMFWYRQDPGLGLRLIYFSYDVKMKEKGDIPEGYSVSREKKERFSLILESASTNQTSMYLCASSPLNPGQGGAFFGQGTRLTVV.